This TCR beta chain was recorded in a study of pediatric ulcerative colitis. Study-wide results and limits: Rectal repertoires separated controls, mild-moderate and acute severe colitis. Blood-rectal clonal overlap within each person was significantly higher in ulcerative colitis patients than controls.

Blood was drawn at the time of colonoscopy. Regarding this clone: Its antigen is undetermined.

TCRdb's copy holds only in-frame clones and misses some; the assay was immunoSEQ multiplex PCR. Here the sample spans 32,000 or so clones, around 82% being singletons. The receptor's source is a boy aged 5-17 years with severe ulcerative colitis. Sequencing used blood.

CDR3 sequence reads: CASSRMGGSTF. The CDR3 DNA reads as TGTGCCAGCAGCCGGATGGGGGGTAGCACCTTC. The chain recombines TRBV5-6 with TRBJ1-2, with D possibly TRBD1 on 5 matching bases. CDR1 and CDR2 (germline): SGHDT, YYEEEE. This CDR3 region has 11 residues. Trimming left V 4 bases short and J 13 bases short, with 14 bases between.